This T cell receptor (beta chain) was identified in a study of blood T cell repertoires in COVID-19. Study-wide background: Specimens from acute and convalescent COVID-19 originated in the United States, Italy and Spain. In each case, the material was cDNA or gDNA derived from T cells, B-cell-depleted T cells, or PBMCs.

Per the authors' pipeline: Reference gene primer amplification gave estimated nucleated cell counts. Assay used: immunoSEQ multiplex PCR; TCRdb lists only in-frame clones, some missing. V, J and clone size were drawn from that table, and D and trimming were deduced from the DNA. The data hold approximately 410,000 clones, with 86% observed a single time. The germline V gene has CDR1 LNHDA and CDR2 SQIVND (reference sequence). V was clipped by 9 bases and J by 0 bases, with 14 bases between them. This CDR3 has 14 residues. Sequences were obtained from peripheral blood. The source of this sequence is a woman aged 25 to 45 with active or convalescent COVID-19. This chain joins TRBV19 and TRBJ1-1; unclear D gene. The CDR3 DNA is TGTGCCAGCACCGGGTTGTCCGTGAACACTGAAGCTTTCTTT. It is translated as CASTGLSVNTEAFF.